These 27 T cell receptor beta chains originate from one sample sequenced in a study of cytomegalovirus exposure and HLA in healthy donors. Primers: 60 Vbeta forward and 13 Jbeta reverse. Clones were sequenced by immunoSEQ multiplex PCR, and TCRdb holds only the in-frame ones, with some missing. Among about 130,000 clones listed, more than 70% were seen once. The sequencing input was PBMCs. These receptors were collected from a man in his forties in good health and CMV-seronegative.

The DNA for the CDR3 is TGTGCCAGCAGTGGCTTCGGGGGGGCAGATACGCAGTATTTT. Amino acid sequence: CASSGFGGADTQYF. The chain carries TRBV6-1 and TRBJ2-3; 8 bases are shared with TRBD2. This CDR3 contains 14 residues. V lost 4 bases and J lost 4; bases outside the gene matches: 4. The germline gives CDR1 MNHNS, CDR2 SASEGT.

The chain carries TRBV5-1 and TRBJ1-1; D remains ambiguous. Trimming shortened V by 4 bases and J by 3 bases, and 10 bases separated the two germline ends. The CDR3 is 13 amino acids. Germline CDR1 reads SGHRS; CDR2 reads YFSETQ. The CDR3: CASSAQRDTEAFF. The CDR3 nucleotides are TGCGCCAGCAGCGCGCAGAGGGACACTGAAGCTTTCTTT.

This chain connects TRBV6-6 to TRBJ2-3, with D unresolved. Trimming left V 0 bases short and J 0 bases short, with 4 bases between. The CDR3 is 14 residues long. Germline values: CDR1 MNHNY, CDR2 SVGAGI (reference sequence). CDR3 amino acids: CASSYSTSTDTQYF. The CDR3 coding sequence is TGTGCCAGCAGTTACTCGACTAGCACAGATACGCAGTATTTT.

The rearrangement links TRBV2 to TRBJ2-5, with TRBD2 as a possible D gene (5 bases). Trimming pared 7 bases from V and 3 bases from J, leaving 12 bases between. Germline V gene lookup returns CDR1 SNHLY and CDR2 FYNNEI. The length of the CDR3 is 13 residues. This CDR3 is CASNPNGEETQYF. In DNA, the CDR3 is TGTGCCAGCAACCCTAACGGGGAAGAGACCCAGTACTTC.

The CDR3 spells CASSPRTGGGSGELFF. The DNA for the CDR3 is TGTGCCAGCAGCCCTCGGACAGGGGGCGGCTCCGGGGAGCTGTTTTTT. V and J are TRBV11-3 and TRBJ2-2; 11 bases match TRBD1. Germline assignment: CDR1 SGHNT and CDR2 YENEEA. The V and J ends lost 5 bases and 6 bases, in that order; junction bases with no gene match: 8. CDR3 size: 16 residues.

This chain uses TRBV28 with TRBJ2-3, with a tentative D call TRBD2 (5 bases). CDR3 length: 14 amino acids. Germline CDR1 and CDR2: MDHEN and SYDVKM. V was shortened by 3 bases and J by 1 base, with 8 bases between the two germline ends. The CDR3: CASSFGLGTDTQYF. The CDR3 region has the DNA TGTGCCAGCAGTTTCGGACTTGGCACAGATACGCAGTATTTT.

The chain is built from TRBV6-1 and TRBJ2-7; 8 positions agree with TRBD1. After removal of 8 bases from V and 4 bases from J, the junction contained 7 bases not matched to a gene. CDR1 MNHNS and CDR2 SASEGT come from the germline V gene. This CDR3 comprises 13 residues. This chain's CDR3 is CASGTTGAYEQYF. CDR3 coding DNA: TGTGCCAGCGGGACGACAGGGGCTTACGAGCAGTACTTC.

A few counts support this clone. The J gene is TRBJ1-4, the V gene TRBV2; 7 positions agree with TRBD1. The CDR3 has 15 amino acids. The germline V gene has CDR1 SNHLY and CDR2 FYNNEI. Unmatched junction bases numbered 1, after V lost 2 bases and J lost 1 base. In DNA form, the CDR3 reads TGTGCCAGCAGTGAATGGACAGGAACTAATGAAAAACTGTTTTTT. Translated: CASSEWTGTNEKLFF.

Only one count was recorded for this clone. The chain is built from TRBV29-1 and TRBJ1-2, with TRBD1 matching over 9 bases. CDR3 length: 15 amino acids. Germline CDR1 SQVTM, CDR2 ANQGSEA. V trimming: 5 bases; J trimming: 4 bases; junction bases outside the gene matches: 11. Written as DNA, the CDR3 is TGCAGCGTTATTATCCCGACAGGGGGTCTCTATGGCTACACCTTC. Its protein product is CSVIIPTGGLYGYTF.

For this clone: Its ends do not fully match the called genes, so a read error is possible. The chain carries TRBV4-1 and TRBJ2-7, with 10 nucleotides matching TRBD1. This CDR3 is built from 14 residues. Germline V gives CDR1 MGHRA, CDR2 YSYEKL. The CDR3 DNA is TGCGCCAGCAGCCAAGAAGAAGACAGGGGGCCGAAGCACTTC. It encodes CASSQEEDRGPKHF.

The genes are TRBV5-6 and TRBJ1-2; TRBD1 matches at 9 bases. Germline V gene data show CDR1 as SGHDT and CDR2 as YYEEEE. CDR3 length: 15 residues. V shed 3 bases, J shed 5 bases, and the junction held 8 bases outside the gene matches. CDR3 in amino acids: CASSSPGQGFYGYTF. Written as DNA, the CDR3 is TGTGCCAGCAGCTCGCCGGGACAGGGATTTTATGGCTACACCTTC.

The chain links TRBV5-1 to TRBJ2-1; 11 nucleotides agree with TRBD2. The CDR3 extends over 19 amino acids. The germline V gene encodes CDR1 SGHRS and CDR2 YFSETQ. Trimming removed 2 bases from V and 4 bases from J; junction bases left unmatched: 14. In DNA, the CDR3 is TGCGCCAGCAGCTTACACTTACCTAGCGGGGGGCCGATTTACAATGAGCAGTTCTTC. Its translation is CASSLHLPSGGPIYNEQFF. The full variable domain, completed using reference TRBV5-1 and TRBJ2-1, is KAGVTQTPRYLIKTRGQQVTLSCSPISGHRSVSWYQQTPGQGLQFLFEYFSETQRNKGNFPGRFSGRQFSNSRSEMNVSTLELGDSALYLCASSLHLPSGGPIYNEQFFGPGTRLTVL.

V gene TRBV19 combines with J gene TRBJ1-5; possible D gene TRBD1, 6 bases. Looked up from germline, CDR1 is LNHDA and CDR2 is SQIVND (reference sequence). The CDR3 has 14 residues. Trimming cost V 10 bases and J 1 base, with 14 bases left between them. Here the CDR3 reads CATLLRGSNQPQHF. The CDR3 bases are TGTGCCACCCTCCTTAGGGGGAGCAATCAGCCCCAGCATTTT. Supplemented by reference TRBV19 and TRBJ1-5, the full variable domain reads DGGITQSPKYLFRKEGQNVTLSCEQNLNHDAMYWYRQDPGQGLRLIYYSQIVNDFQKGDIAEGYSVSREKKESFPLTVTSAQKNPTAFYLCATLLRGSNQPQHFGDGTRLSIL.

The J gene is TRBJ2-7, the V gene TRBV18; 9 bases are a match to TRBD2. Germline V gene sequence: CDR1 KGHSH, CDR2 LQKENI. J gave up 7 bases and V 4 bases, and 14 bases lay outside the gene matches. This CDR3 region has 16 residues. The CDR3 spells CASSQPLGGGAGEQYF. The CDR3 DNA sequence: TGTGCCAGCTCACAGCCTCTGGGCGGGGGGGCCGGTGAGCAGTACTTC.

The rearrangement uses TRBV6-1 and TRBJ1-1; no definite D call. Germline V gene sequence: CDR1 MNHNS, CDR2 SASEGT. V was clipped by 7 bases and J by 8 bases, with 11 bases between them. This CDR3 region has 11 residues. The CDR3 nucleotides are TGTGCCAGCATGTTGGCAGTCGAAGCTTTCTTT. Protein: CASMLAVEAFF.

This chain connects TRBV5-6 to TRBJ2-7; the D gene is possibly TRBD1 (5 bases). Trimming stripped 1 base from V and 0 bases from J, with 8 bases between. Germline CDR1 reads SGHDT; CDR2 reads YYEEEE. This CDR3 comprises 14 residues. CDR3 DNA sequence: TGTGCCAGCAGCTTGTCAGGGTCCTCCTACGAGCAGTACTTC. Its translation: CASSLSGSSYEQYF.

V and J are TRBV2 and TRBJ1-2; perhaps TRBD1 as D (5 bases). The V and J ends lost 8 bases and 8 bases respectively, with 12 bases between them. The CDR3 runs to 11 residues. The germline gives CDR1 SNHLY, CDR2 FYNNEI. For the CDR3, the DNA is TGTGCCAGCCAGGGCAACTCGGGCTACACCTTC. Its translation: CASQGNSGYTF.

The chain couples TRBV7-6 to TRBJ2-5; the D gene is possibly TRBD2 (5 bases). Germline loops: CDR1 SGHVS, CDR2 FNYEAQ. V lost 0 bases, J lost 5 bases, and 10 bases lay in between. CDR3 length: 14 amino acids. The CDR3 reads CASSLAPSGETQYF. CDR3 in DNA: TGTGCCAGCAGCTTAGCACCCAGCGGTGAGACCCAGTACTTC.

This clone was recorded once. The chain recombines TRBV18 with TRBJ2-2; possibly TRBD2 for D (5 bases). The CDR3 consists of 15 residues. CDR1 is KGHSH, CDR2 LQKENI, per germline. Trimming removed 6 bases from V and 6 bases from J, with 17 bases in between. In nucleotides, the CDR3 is TGTGCCAGCTCCCCCAGTGTGGAGGTAGCCGGGGAGCTGTTTTTT. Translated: CASSPSVEVAGELFF.

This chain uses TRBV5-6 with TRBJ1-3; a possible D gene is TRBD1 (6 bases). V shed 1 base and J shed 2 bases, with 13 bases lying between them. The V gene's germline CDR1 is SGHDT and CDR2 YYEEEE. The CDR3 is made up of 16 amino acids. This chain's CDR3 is CASSLWAGAAGNTIYF. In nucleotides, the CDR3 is TGTGCCAGCAGCTTGTGGGCAGGGGCGGCTGGAAACACCATATATTTT.

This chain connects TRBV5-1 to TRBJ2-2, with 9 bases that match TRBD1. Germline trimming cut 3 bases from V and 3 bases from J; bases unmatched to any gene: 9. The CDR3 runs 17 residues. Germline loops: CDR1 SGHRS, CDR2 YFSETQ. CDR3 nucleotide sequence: TGCGCCAGCAGCTCGCCTACCGGGACAGGGTACACCGGGGAGCTGTTTTTT. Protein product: CASSSPTGTGYTGELFF.

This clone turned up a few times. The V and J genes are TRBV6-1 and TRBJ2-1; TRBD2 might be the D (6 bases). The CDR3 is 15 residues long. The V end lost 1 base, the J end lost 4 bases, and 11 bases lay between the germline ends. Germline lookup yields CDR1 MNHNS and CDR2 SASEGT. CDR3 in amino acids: CASSEEGAGYNEQFF. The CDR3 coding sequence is TGTGCCAGCAGTGAAGAGGGAGCGGGTTACAATGAGCAGTTCTTC.

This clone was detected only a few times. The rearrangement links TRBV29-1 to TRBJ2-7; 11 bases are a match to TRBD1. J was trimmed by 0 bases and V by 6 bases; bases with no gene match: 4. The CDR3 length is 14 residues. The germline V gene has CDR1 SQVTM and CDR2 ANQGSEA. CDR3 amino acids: CSVAGTGGSYEQYF. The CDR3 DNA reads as TGCAGCGTGGCCGGGACAGGGGGCTCCTACGAGCAGTACTTC.

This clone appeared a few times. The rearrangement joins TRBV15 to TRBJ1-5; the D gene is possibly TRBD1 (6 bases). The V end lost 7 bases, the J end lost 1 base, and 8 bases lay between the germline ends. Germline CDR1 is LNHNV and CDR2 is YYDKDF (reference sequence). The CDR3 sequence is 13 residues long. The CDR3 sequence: CATMGTSNQPQHF. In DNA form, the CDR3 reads TGTGCCACCATGGGGACAAGCAATCAGCCCCAGCATTTT.

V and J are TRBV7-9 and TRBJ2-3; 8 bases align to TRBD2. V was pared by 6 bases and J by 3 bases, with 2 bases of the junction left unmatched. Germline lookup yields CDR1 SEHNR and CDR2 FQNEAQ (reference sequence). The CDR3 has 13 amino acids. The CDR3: CASRSGGTDTQYF. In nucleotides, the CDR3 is TGTGCCAGCAGGAGCGGGGGAACAGATACGCAGTATTTT.

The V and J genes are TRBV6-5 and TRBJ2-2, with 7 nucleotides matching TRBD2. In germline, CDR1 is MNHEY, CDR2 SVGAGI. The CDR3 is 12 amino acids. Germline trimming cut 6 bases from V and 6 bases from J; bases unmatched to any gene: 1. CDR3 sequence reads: CASSRGAGELFF. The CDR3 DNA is TGTGCCAGCAGCCGGGGGGCCGGGGAGCTGTTTTTT.

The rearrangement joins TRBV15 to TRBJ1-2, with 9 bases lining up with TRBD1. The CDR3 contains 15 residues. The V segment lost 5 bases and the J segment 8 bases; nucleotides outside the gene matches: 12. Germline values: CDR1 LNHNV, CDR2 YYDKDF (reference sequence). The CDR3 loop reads CATSPRAQGAGGYTF. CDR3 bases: TGTGCCACCAGCCCCAGGGCACAGGGGGCAGGAGGCTACACCTTC.